The T cell receptor (beta chain) under discussion was sequenced for a study of CD8 T cells in Susac syndrome. The CDR3 contains 15 residues. V was cut by 3 bases and J by 6 bases, with 15 bases left in between. Germline assignment: CDR1 KGHSH and CDR2 LQKENI. With random hexamers, 0.5 to 1 ug RNA was reverse transcribed. MiXCR was run by TCRdb on the immunoSEQ multiplex PCR reads, yielding one entry per CDR3 protein. The data contain roughly 120,000 distinct CDR3 sequences, 93% of them singletons. The rearrangement joins TRBV18 to TRBJ2-4; weak D call: TRBD2 (5 bases). The source is a human donor with multiple sclerosis. Sequencing was performed on CD4+ T cells from PBMCs. Here the CDR3 reads CASSPGNTEGNIQYF. For the CDR3, the DNA is TGTGCCAGCTCACCTGGTAATACCGAGGGAAACATTCAGTACTTC.